This T cell receptor (beta chain) was obtained from a study of T cell repertoires in cytomegalovirus infection. This clonotype was seen a few times. Its specificity is unknown. TCRdb itself ran the reads through MiXCR, one entry per CDR3 protein. This table holds about 52,000 distinct CDR3 sequences, 15% to 20% found once. The CDR3 extends over 15 amino acids. Trimming shortened V by 1 base and J by 3 bases, and 10 bases separated the two germline ends. Germline assignment: CDR1 MNHEY and CDR2 SMNVEV (reference sequence). The origin of this receptor is a human donor in good health (CMV status not recorded). Some clones in this sample may be carry-over from other donors' samples. The source was CD8+ T cells from cultured PBMCs, collected from culture after CMV antigen stimulation. This chain connects TRBV27 to TRBJ1-5; a possible D gene is TRBD1 (6 bases). The CDR3 nucleotides read TGTGCCAGCAGTTTATTAGGGGGGCTCAATCAGCCCCAGCATTTT. Translation gives CASSLLGGLNQPQHF.